The 10 T cell receptor beta chains below come from one sample, sequenced in a study of shared clonotypes between healthy human individuals. Only in-frame clones appear in the TCRdb table, and some are missing; sequencing was by immunoSEQ multiplex PCR. The table records about 1.5 million clones, under 99% of them present only once. What was sequenced was naive CD4+ T cells sorted from blood. Subset denoted: CD45RA+ positively selected. All receptors derive from a man under 40 in good health.

CDR3 DNA sequence: TGTGCCAGCAGCTTAGTAGTGACACCAGCTAGAGAGACCCAGTACTTC. Translation: CASSLVVTPARETQYF. The chain has TRBV7-2 and TRBJ2-5; D is uncertain. Trimming shortened V by 1 base and J by 4 bases, and 16 bases separated the two germline ends. Per germline, CDR1 SGHTA and CDR2 FQGNSA. The CDR3 covers 16 residues.

This clone was counted once. The J gene is TRBJ2-5, the V gene TRBV5-1, with 16 bases that match TRBD2. This CDR3 comprises 17 residues. J lost 5 bases, V lost 4 bases, and 8 bases had no gene match. Germline V lookup: CDR1 SGHRS, CDR2 YFSETQ. This CDR3 reads CASSTGLAGGPLETQYF. CDR3 bases: TGCGCCAGCAGCACGGGACTAGCGGGAGGGCCACTCGAGACCCAGTACTTC.

The V gene is TRBV5-1, the J gene TRBJ1-2; D may be TRBD1 (5 bases). This CDR3 comprises 14 residues. The V and J ends lost 4 bases and 12 bases respectively, with 22 bases between them. CDR1 and CDR2 (germline): SGHRS, YFSETQ. CDR3 DNA: TGCGCCAGCAGCCCAACTATGGGGACGCTTCTGCACACCTTC. Amino acids: CASSPTMGTLLHTF. Complete variable domain (other parts from reference TRBV5-1 and TRBJ1-2): KAGVTQTPRYLIKTRGQQVTLSCSPISGHRSVSWYQQTPGQGLQFLFEYFSETQRNKGNFPGRFSGRQFSNSRSEMNVSTLELGDSALYLCASSPTMGTLLHTFGSGTRLTVV.

The rearrangement links TRBV19 to TRBJ2-2; D call uncertain. Trimming removed 5 bases from V and 1 base from J, with 11 bases in between. The CDR3 totals 15 residues. Per germline, CDR1 LNHDA and CDR2 SQIVND (reference sequence). CDR3 sequence: CASSPVTLNTGELFF. CDR3 DNA: TGTGCCAGTAGTCCCGTGACACTGAACACCGGGGAGCTGTTTTTT. The full variable domain, in which reference TRBV19 and TRBJ2-2 provide the parts outside the CDR3, is DGGITQSPKYLFRKEGQNVTLSCEQNLNHDAMYWYRQDPGQGLRLIYYSQIVNDFQKGDIAEGYSVSREKKESFPLTVTSAQKNPTAFYLCASSPVTLNTGELFFGEGSRLTVL.

This chain uses TRBV5-1 with TRBJ2-5; the D gene is possibly TRBD1 (6 bases). Per germline, CDR1 SGHRS and CDR2 YFSETQ. This CDR3 comprises 16 residues. V lost 1 base, J lost 2 bases, and 15 bases lay in between. CDR3 coding DNA: TGCGCCAGCAGCTTGCTTCCGACAGGCTTGCAAGAGACCCAGTACTTC. Its protein is CASSLLPTGLQETQYF.

The chain has TRBV13 and TRBJ2-5; 13 positions match TRBD2. The CDR3 has 14 residues. V shed 5 bases and J 14 bases; nucleotides not matched to a gene: 11. In germline, CDR1 is PRHDT, CDR2 FYEKMQ (reference sequence). This CDR3 is CASSQKTSGRAPYF. The CDR3, as DNA: TGTGCCAGCAGCCAAAAAACTAGCGGGAGGGCACCTTACTTC.

As concerns this clone: The sample has other DNA sequences that encode this CDR3 too. This chain joins TRBV18 and TRBJ1-1; 9 bases match TRBD1. The CDR3 is 13 residues long. Trimming removed 3 bases from V and 11 bases from J; junction bases left unmatched: 7. The germline gives CDR1 KGHSH, CDR2 LQKENI. The chain's CDR3 is CASSPLQGAEAFF. In DNA, the CDR3 is TGTGCCAGCTCACCCCTACAGGGGGCGGAGGCTTTCTTT.

This clone came up once. V is TRBV28 and J is TRBJ1-3; D unclear. Per germline, CDR1 MDHEN and CDR2 SYDVKM. V was shortened by 3 bases and J by 3 bases, with 9 bases between the two germline ends. CDR3 size: 14 residues. CDR3 sequence reads: CASSFRGVGNTIYF. CDR3 sequence (DNA): TGTGCCAGCAGTTTTCGGGGAGTTGGAAACACCATATATTTT.

The gene calls are TRBV7-8 and TRBJ2-7; TRBD1 agrees at 7 bases. With 4 bases clipped from V and 4 bases from J, the junction kept 7 bases outside the gene matches. The CDR3 loop spans 14 amino acids. Germline CDR1 SGHVS, CDR2 FQNEAQ. The CDR3 loop reads CASSSRDRRYEQYF. CDR3 nucleotides: TGTGCCAGCAGCTCCCGGGACAGACGGTACGAGCAGTACTTC.

The chain recombines TRBV10-1 with TRBJ2-7, with 9 positions matching TRBD2. Germline loops: CDR1 WNHNN, CDR2 SYGVQD (reference sequence). The ends lost 4 bases at V and 2 bases at J; junction bases unmatched: 12. This CDR3 has 17 amino acids. The CDR3 DNA sequence: TGCGCCAGCAGTGCTCAGGCTAGCGGGACTCGACCCTACGAGCAGTACTTC. The encoded protein is CASSAQASGTRPYEQYF.